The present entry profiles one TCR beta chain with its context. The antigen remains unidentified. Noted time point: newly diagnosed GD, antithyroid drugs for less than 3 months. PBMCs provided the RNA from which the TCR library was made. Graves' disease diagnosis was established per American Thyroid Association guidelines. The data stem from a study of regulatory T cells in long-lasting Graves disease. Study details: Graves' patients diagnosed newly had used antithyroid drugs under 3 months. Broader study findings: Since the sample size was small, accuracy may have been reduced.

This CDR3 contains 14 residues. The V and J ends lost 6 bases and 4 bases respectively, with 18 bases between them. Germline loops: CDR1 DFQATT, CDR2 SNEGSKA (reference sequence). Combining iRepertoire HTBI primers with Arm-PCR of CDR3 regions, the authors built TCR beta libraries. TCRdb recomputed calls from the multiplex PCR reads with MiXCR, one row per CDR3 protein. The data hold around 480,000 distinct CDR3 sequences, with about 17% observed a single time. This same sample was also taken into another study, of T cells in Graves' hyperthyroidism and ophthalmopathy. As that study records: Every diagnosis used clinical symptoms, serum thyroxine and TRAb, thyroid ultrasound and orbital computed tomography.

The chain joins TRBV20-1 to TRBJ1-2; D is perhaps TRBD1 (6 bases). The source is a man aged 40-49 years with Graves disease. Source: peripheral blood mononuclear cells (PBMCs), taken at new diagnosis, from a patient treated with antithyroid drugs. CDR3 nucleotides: TGCAGTGCAGGAGCGGGGGGCCGTGGCTATGGCTACACCTTC. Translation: CSAGAGGRGYGYTF.